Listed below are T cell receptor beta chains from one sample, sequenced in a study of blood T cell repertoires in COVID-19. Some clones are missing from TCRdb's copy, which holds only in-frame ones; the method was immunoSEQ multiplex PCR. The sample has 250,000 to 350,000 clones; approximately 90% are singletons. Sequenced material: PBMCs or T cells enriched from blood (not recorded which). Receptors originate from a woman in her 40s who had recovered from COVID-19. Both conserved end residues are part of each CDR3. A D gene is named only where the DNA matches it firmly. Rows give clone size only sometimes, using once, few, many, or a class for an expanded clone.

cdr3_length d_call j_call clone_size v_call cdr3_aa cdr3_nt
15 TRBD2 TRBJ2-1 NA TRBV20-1 CSASEASGRSGEQFF TGCAGTGCTAGTGAAGCTAGCGGGAGATCGGGTGAGCAGTTCTTC
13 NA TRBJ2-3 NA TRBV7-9 CASSRDGADTQYF TGTGCCAGCAGCCGGGATGGGGCAGATACGCAGTATTTT
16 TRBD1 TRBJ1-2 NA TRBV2 CASRTGTGPVNYGYTF TGTGCCAGCAGGACCGGGACAGGGCCTGTTAACTATGGCTACACCTTC
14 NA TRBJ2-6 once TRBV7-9 CASSEGYGANVLTF TGTGCCAGCAGCGAGGGTTACGGGGCCAACGTCCTGACTTTC
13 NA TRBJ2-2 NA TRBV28 CASSLLAEGELFF TGTGCCAGCAGTTTATTAGCCGAGGGGGAGCTGTTTTTT
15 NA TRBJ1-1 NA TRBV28 CASSPPAREGTEAFF TGTGCCAGCAGTCCGCCTGCGAGGGAGGGGACTGAAGCTTTCTTT
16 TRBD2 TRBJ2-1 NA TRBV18 CASSTRTSGSGNEQFF TGTGCCAGCTCAACGCGGACTAGCGGGAGTGGTAATGAGCAGTTCTTC
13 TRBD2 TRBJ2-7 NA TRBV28 CASSLTSSYEQYF TGTGCCAGCAGTTTGACTAGCAGCTACGAGCAGTACTTC
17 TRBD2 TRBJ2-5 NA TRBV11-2 CASSLSPPSGSWETQYF TGTGCCAGCAGCTTAAGTCCCCCCAGCGGGAGTTGGGAGACCCAGTACTTC
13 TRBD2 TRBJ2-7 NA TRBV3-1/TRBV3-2 CASSRGLGGEQYF TGTGCCAGCAGCCGGGGACTAGGGGGCGAGCAGTACTTC
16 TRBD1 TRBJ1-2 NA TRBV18 CASSPNRGSQGYGYTF TGTGCCAGCTCACCAAACAGGGGGAGTCAAGGGTATGGCTACACCTTC
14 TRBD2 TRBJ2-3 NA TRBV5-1 CASSRLADTDTQYF TGCGCCAGCAGCCGACTAGCGGACACAGATACGCAGTATTTT
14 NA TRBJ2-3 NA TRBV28 CASSPPETGPYEYF TGTGCCAGCAGTCCACCCGAGACAGGCCCGTATGAATATTTT
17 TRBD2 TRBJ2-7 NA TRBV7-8 CASSFPEVAGGSYEQYF TGTGCCAGCAGCTTCCCGGAGGTAGCGGGAGGGTCCTACGAGCAGTACTTC
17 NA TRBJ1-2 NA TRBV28 CASSSISYRTDNYGYTF TGTGCCAGCAGTTCCATAAGTTACCGGACAGATAACTATGGCTACACCTTC
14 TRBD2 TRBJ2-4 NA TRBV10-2 CASSESGTSPIQYF TGCGCCAGCAGTGAGTCGGGGACTAGCCCAATTCAGTACTTC